These 4 T cell receptor beta chains originate from one sample sequenced in a study of spatial heterogeneity in lung cancer. Study results and limitations: In tumors, expanded intratumoral alpha and beta TCR counts tracked mutation counts.

TCRdb reprocessed the 5' RACE reads via MiXCR and lists one record per CDR3 protein. The table lists over 6,000 distinct CDR3 sequences, 13% of them singletons. These receptors have no identified antigens. Stated time point: sample taken at primary tumor resection. This sample comprised lung tumor tissue, obtained at surgery. These receptors came from a male donor with early-stage non-small cell lung cancer.

There are many counts of this clonotype. Because the library targeted alpha chains, this beta chain is an off-target read whose size means little. V and J are TRBV30 and TRBJ2-4, with D possibly matching TRBD1 (5 bases). Germline V CDR1 and CDR2: GTSNPN, SVGIG (reference sequence). Trimming cost V 2 bases and J 8 bases, with 10 bases left between them. The CDR3 runs to 12 residues. CDR3 protein: CAWSSGRDIQYF. As DNA, the CDR3 is TGTGCCTGGAGTTCAGGGCGAGACATTCAGTACTTC.

This clonotype has a single count. In a library made to pick up alpha chains, this beta chain is a stray read with a size that means little. The rearrangement joins TRBV28 to TRBJ1-6; D unclear. This CDR3 is built from 11 residues. With 4 bases removed from V and 9 bases from J, the gap between germline ends came to 4 bases. Germline loops: CDR1 MDHEN, CDR2 SYDVKM. The CDR3 nucleotides are TGTGCCAGCAGTTGGGGTTCACCCCTCCACTTT. Its protein is CASSWGSPLHF.

This clonotype came up many times. This beta chain is off target for a library built for alpha chains, so its abundance means little. The gene calls are TRBV12-3 or TRBV12-4 and TRBJ2-2; D is unclear. V was cut by 2 bases and J by 5 bases, with 6 bases left in between. The CDR3 length is 13 residues. CDR3 sequence reads: CASSLLVTGELFF. CDR3 sequence (DNA): TGTGCCAGCAGTTTACTAGTAACCGGGGAGCTGTTTTTT.

In its sample, this clonotype ranks as medium-sized. This beta chain appears as a stray read in a library generated for alpha chains; its size is not informative. The chain recombines TRBV5-4 with TRBJ2-5, with D possibly TRBD1 on 5 matching bases. The length of the CDR3 is 14 residues. Germline V CDR1 and CDR2: SGHNT, YYREEE (reference sequence). Trimming shortened V by 4 bases and J by 4 bases, and 14 bases separated the two germline ends. CDR3 nucleotide sequence: TGTGCCAGCAGCGCTACAGGTATTTCAGAGACCCAGTACTTC. It yields the protein CASSATGISETQYF.